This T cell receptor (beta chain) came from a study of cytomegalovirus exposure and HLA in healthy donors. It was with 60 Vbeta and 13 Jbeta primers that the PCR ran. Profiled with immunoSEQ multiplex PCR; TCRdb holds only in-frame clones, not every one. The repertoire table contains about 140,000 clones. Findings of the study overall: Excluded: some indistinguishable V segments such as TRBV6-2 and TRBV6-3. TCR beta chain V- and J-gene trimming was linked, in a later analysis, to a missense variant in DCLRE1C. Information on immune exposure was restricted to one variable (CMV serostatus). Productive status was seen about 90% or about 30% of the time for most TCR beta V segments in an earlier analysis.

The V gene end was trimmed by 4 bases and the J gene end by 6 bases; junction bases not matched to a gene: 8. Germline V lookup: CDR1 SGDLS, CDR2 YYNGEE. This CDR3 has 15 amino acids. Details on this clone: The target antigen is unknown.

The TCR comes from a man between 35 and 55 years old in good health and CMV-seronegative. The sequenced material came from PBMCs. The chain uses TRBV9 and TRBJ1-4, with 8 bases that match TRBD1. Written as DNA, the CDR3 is TGTGCCAGCAGCTTCCGACAGGGGTGGGATGAAAAACTGTTTTTT. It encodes CASSFRQGWDEKLFF.